The 10 T cell receptor beta chains below were found in one sample sequenced in a study of patients and donors after allogeneic stem cell transplantation. From the RT-PCR reads, TCRdb called clonotypes with MiXCR, one entry per CDR3 protein. The sample contains about 210,000 distinct CDR3 sequences, less than 50% of which appear only once. The sequencing sample was made of blood, either unsorted or a sorted T cell fraction (not recorded which). These receptors were taken from a human donor who was either an allogeneic HSCT recipient or a stem cell or donor lymphocyte infusion donor (not recorded which). It is not recorded whose cells these are; they may come from a transplant donor.

J is TRBJ1-6 and V is TRBV6-6; D might be TRBD1 (5 bases). There are 17 residues in the CDR3. V was shortened by 6 bases and J by 0 bases, with 15 bases between the two germline ends. CDR1 is MNHNY, CDR2 SVGAGI, per germline (reference sequence). DNA for the CDR3: TGTGCCAGCAGCCCTTCGGGGGGGAGCTCCTATAATTCACCCCTCCACTTT. Its protein is CASSPSGGSSYNSPLHF.

This chain joins TRBV29-1 and TRBJ1-1; D gene ambiguous. Germline values: CDR1 SQVTM, CDR2 ANQGSEA. The CDR3 is made up of 11 amino acids. V was clipped by 7 bases and J by 0 bases, with 6 bases between them. The CDR3: CSETVNTEAFF. CDR3 DNA: TGCAGCGAAACAGTGAACACTGAAGCTTTCTTT.

A few counts support this clonotype. J is TRBJ1-2 and V is TRBV5-1; D unclear. The CDR3 runs to 15 residues. Germline CDR1 SGHRS, CDR2 YFSETQ. V lost 4 bases and J lost 3, with 16 bases in between. CDR3 sequence (DNA): TGCGCCAGCAGCACCGCCGTGGGGTCGGACTATGGCTACACCTTC. Translated, it gives CASSTAVGSDYGYTF.

In this sample, this clonotype turned up a few times. The V gene is TRBV29-1, the J gene TRBJ1-1; unclear D gene. Trimming shortened V by 5 bases and J by 1 base, and 8 bases separated the two germline ends. The CDR3 spans 12 residues. Germline lookup yields CDR1 SQVTM and CDR2 ANQGSEA. The CDR3 reads CSVTAANTEAFF. The CDR3 coding sequence is TGCAGCGTTACGGCGGCGAACACTGAAGCTTTCTTT. The full variable domain, rest sourced from reference TRBV29-1 and TRBJ1-1, is SAVISQKPSRDICQRGTSLTIQCQVDSQVTMMFWYRQQPGQSLTLIATANQGSEATYESGFVIDKFPISRPNLTFSTLTVSNMSPEDSSIYLCSVTAANTEAFFGQGTRLTVV.

The chain carries TRBV6-1 and TRBJ1-6, with D perhaps matching TRBD1 (6 bases). The CDR3 covers 17 residues. Trimming removed 5 bases from V and 11 bases from J, with 25 bases in between. Germline values: CDR1 MNHNS, CDR2 SASEGT. The CDR3 DNA reads TGTGCCAGCAGTAATGACTTCTTCCGGGACATAATAGCACCCCTCCACTTT. Translation gives CASSNDFFRDIIAPLHF.

This clonotype turned up a few times. The V gene is TRBV12-3 or TRBV12-4, the J gene TRBJ2-1; D is perhaps TRBD2 (6 bases). The CDR3 sequence is 13 residues long. Trimming pared 8 bases from V and 6 bases from J, leaving 14 bases between. The CDR3 region is CASAGMGINEQFF. The CDR3 nucleotides read TGTGCCAGCGCGGGGATGGGGATCAATGAGCAGTTCTTC.

V usage is TRBV5-1 and J usage is TRBJ1-1; possible D gene TRBD1, 5 bases. The V gene's germline CDR1 is SGHRS and CDR2 YFSETQ. Trimming shortened V by 1 base and J by 3 bases, and 16 bases separated the two germline ends. The CDR3 sequence is 16 residues long. The CDR3 loop reads CASSLIPGRKDTEAFF. Here the CDR3 DNA reads TGCGCCAGCAGCTTGATTCCGGGGCGCAAGGACACTGAAGCTTTCTTT. Supplemented by reference TRBV5-1 and TRBJ1-1, the full variable domain reads KAGVTQTPRYLIKTRGQQVTLSCSPISGHRSVSWYQQTPGQGLQFLFEYFSETQRNKGNFPGRFSGRQFSNSRSEMNVSTLELGDSALYLCASSLIPGRKDTEAFFGQGTRLTVV.

The chain is built from TRBV24-1 and TRBJ1-5; 9 bases match TRBD1. The V gene's germline CDR1 is KGHDR and CDR2 SFDVKD. Trimming cost V 4 bases and J 6 bases; bases outside gene matches: 6. This CDR3 region has 15 residues. CDR3 in DNA: TGTGCCACCAGTGAGGGGACAGGGAGGCTTCAGCCCCAGCATTTT. Translation: CATSEGTGRLQPQHF.

V usage is TRBV28 and J usage is TRBJ2-7; D unclear. CDR1 and CDR2 (germline): MDHEN, SYDVKM. Trimming removed 5 bases from V and 2 bases from J, with 10 bases in between. The CDR3 covers 13 residues. The CDR3 is CASSPPDPYEQYF. The CDR3 region has the DNA TGTGCCAGCAGTCCTCCGGACCCCTACGAGCAGTACTTC.

On this clonotype: An end of the junction does not agree with germline; a read error may underlie this. The chain uses TRBV7-2 and TRBJ2-3; 9 nucleotides agree with TRBD1. The CDR3 is 16 amino acids. Germline CDR1 and CDR2: SGHTA and FQGNSA. CDR3 protein: CAGSFYRDRAPDTQYF. The CDR3 nucleotides are TGTGCCGGCAGCTTCTACCGGGACAGGGCTCCAGATACGCAGTATTTT.